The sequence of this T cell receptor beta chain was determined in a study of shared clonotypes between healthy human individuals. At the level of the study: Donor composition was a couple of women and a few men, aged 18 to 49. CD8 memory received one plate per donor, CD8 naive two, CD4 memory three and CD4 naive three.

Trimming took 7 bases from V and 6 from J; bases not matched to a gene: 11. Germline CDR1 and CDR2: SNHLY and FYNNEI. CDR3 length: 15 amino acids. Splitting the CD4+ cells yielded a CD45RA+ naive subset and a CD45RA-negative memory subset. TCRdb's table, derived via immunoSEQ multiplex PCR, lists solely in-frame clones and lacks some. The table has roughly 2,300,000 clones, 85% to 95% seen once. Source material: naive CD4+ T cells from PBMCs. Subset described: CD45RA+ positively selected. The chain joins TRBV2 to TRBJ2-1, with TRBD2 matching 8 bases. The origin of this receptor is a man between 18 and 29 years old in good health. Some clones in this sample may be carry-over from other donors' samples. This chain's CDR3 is CASKRVGLVGNEQFF. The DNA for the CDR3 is TGTGCCAGCAAGAGAGTGGGACTAGTCGGCAATGAGCAGTTCTTC.